Reported below is one T cell receptor (beta chain). What it binds is not known. This record comes from a study of T cell repertoires in cytomegalovirus infection. Study background: Public signatures in TCR beta pointed to CMV infection and matching HLA type.

One entry per CDR3 protein, called by TCRdb with MiXCR from the reads. The sample carries around 450,000 distinct CDR3 sequences, approximately 31% recorded once. Trimming pared 2 bases from V and 2 bases from J, leaving 8 bases between. Germline values: CDR1 SGHTA, CDR2 FQGTGA. The CDR3 sequence is 14 residues long. General study results and limits: The cumulative frequency of public TCR beta families identified carriers of CMV plus the relevant HLA. Dominating the ex vivo response were HLA-C-restricted CMV-specific TCR beta clonotypes.

This clonotype was sampled from a human donor in good health (CMV status not recorded). Some clones in this sample may be carry-over from other donors' samples. This chain links TRBV7-3 with TRBJ2-3; D not resolved. The sequencing sample was made of PBMCs. The CDR3 sequence: CASSLFQVTDTQYF. CDR3 DNA: TGTGCCAGCAGCTTATTTCAGGTCACAGATACGCAGTATTTT.